The 17 T cell receptor beta chains reported below all come from one sample, sequenced in a study of T cell responses to AZD1222 COVID-19 vaccine. TCRdb's table, derived via immunoSEQ multiplex PCR, lists solely in-frame clones and lacks some. The sample consists of about 140,000 clones, 70% to 90% of them appearing once. The input for sequencing was peripheral blood, taken on day 0 of AZD1222 vaccination. The receptors here all came from an adult in good health.

The genes are TRBV7-2 and TRBJ2-2; the D gene could be TRBD1 or TRBD2 (5 bases each). V lost 5 bases to trimming and J lost 2 bases, with 12 bases between them. The CDR3 has 15 amino acids. Germline V gives CDR1 SGHTA, CDR2 FQGNSA. The CDR3 DNA reads as TGTGCCAGCAGCCGGGGCAGCGGAAACACCGGGGAGCTGTTTTTT. It yields the protein CASSRGSGNTGELFF. The variable domain in full, with the rest retrieved from reference TRBV7-2 and TRBJ2-2, is GAGVSQSPSNKVTEKGKDVELRCDPISGHTALYWYRQSLGQGLEFLIYFQGNSAPDKSGLPSDRFSAERTGGSVSTLTIQRTQQEDSAVYLCASSRGSGNTGELFFGEGSRLTVL.

The J gene is TRBJ1-2, the V gene TRBV18; no firm D call. CDR3 length equals 14 residues. Germline assignment: CDR1 KGHSH and CDR2 LQKENI. The ends were cut back, 2 bases at V and 2 bases at J, with 9 bases in the middle. This chain's CDR3 is CASSPSPRNYGYTF. The CDR3 nucleotides are TGTGCCAGCTCACCAAGTCCAAGGAACTATGGCTACACCTTC.

This clone was seen only a few times. The chain joins TRBV30 to TRBJ1-4, with no clear D. V gave up 0 bases and J gave up 8 bases, with 7 bases separating them. The V gene's germline CDR1 is GTSNPN and CDR2 SVGIG (reference sequence). The CDR3 length is 12 residues. The CDR3 sequence: CAWSVLVEKLFF. The CDR3, as DNA: TGTGCCTGGAGTGTACTGGTCGAAAAACTGTTTTTT.

This chain connects TRBV28 to TRBJ2-7, with D maybe TRBD1 (6 bases). CDR3 length: 13 residues. Trimming took off 6 bases at V and 3 bases at J, with 12 bases between the two ends. Germline CDR1 and CDR2: MDHEN and SYDVKM. The CDR3 nucleotides read TGTGCCAGCAGCTACAGGGCGTACTACGAGCAGTACTTC. It yields the protein CASSYRAYYEQYF.

This chain connects TRBV29-1 to TRBJ2-7; tentative D call: TRBD2 (6 bases). The CDR3 has 14 amino acids. Trimming left V 4 bases short and J 3 bases short, with 16 bases between. CDR1 and CDR2 (germline): SQVTM, ANQGSEA. The CDR3 sequence: CSVVGQRANYEQYF. The CDR3 coding sequence is TGCAGCGTTGTGGGGCAGCGGGCTAACTACGAGCAGTACTTC.

The genes are TRBV6-5 and TRBJ1-5, with D perhaps matching TRBD1 (6 bases). CDR3 size: 15 residues. Looked up from germline, CDR1 is MNHEY and CDR2 is SVGAGI. Between the trimmed V and J ends, which lost 6 bases and 7 bases, there was a span of 19 bases. As DNA, the CDR3 is TGTGCCAGCAGGAGGGGGGGGGTAACGGCCCAGCCCCAGCATTTT. Its protein is CASRRGGVTAQPQHF.

In nucleotides, the CDR3 is TGTGCCAGTAGTATCCGCGAGACCCAGTACTTC. Residues: CASSIRETQYF. The chain combines TRBV19 with TRBJ2-5; D is unresolved. Trimming pared 3 bases from V and 5 bases from J, leaving 4 bases between. CDR1 is LNHDA and CDR2 is SQIVND in the germline V gene (reference sequence). This CDR3 contains 11 residues. Full variable domain (missing parts from reference TRBV19 and TRBJ2-5): DGGITQSPKYLFRKEGQNVTLSCEQNLNHDAMYWYRQDPGQGLRLIYYSQIVNDFQKGDIAEGYSVSREKKESFPLTVTSAQKNPTAFYLCASSIRETQYFGPGTRLLVL.

The V call is TRBV2, the J call TRBJ2-1; 11 nucleotides match TRBD2. J gave up 7 bases and V 8 bases, and 7 bases lay outside the gene matches. The length of the CDR3 is 14 residues. CDR1 and CDR2 (germline): SNHLY, FYNNEI. CDR3 sequence reads: CASGWTSGWNEQFF. In DNA form, the CDR3 reads TGTGCCAGCGGATGGACTAGCGGGTGGAATGAGCAGTTCTTC. The whole variable domain, remainder taken from reference TRBV2 and TRBJ2-1, is EPEVTQTPSHQVTQMGQEVILRCVPISNHLYFYWYRQILGQKVEFLVSFYNNEISEKSEIFDDQFSVERPDGSNFTLKIRSTKLEDSAMYFCASGWTSGWNEQFFGPGTRLTVL.

This clone was seen just once. The chain uses TRBV4-2 and TRBJ1-6; D is unclear. CDR3 length equals 15 residues. Germline CDR1 reads LGHNA; CDR2 reads YNFKEQ. The V gene lost 0 bases and the J gene lost 7 bases, with 10 bases spanning the gap. CDR3 nucleotide sequence: TGTGCCAGCAGCCAAGAGGTCCGGGCCAATTCACCCCTCCACTTT. Protein: CASSQEVRANSPLHF.

The genes are TRBV2 and TRBJ1-2, with a weak D call TRBD1 (6 bases). CDR1 and CDR2 (germline): SNHLY, FYNNEI. CDR3 length: 14 residues. The V gene lost 1 base and the J gene lost 5 bases, with 11 bases spanning the gap. Here the CDR3 DNA reads TGTGCCAGCAGTGAAGACCGACAGGCTTATGGCTACACCTTC. It encodes CASSEDRQAYGYTF.

J is TRBJ1-5 and V is TRBV19, with D unresolved. There are 16 residues in the CDR3. Per germline, CDR1 LNHDA and CDR2 SQIVND (reference sequence). Trimming took off 4 bases at V and 2 bases at J, with 15 bases between the two ends. The CDR3 DNA is TGTGCCAGTAGTAGAACCAGGTCTGGTGGCAATCAGCCCCAGCATTTT. Residues: CASSRTRSGGNQPQHF.

The chain recombines TRBV30 with TRBJ1-2; D perhaps matches TRBD1 (5 bases). The germline gives CDR1 GTSNPN, CDR2 SVGIG (reference sequence). V lost 4 bases and J 2 bases, leaving 5 bases between the germline ends. The CDR3 is 11 amino acids. The CDR3 loop reads CAWTGNYGYTF. For the CDR3, the DNA is TGTGCCTGGACAGGGAACTATGGCTACACCTTC.

The rearrangement uses TRBV10-3 and TRBJ2-7, with 8 bases aligning to TRBD2. Germline lookup yields CDR1 ENHRY and CDR2 SYGVKD. Trimming at V came to 0 bases and at J to 2 bases, leaving 18 bases not matched to a gene. The CDR3 sequence is 20 residues long. Written as DNA, the CDR3 is TGTGCCATCAGTGAGTCGGTGAGACGGGGGCCCCCGGGACTAGCCTACGAGCAGTACTTC. This codes for CAISESVRRGPPGLAYEQYF.

The chain carries TRBV4-1 and TRBJ1-5; D unresolved. The CDR3 sequence is 17 residues long. CDR1 is MGHRA and CDR2 is YSYEKL in the germline V gene. Trimming cost V 4 bases and J 2 bases, with 18 bases left between them. CDR3 sequence (DNA): TGCGCCAGCAGCCCCTATCCCCGTTCCGAGGGCAATCAGCCCCAGCATTTT. Amino acids: CASSPYPRSEGNQPQHF.

This sequence joins TRBV29-1 and TRBJ2-3, with D perhaps matching TRBD2 (6 bases). The CDR3 contains 13 residues. V was clipped by 7 bases and J by 1 base, with 12 bases between them. CDR1 is SQVTM and CDR2 is ANQGSEA in the germline V gene. The CDR3 protein is CSGQGGGTDTQYF. The CDR3 DNA follows: TGCAGCGGCCAGGGAGGAGGCACAGATACGCAGTATTTT.

This clone has only a few counts. V and J are TRBV11-3 and TRBJ1-1, with D maybe TRBD1 (5 bases). V was trimmed by 8 bases and J by 0 bases, leaving 16 bases between them. There are 15 residues in the CDR3. The germline gives CDR1 SGHNT, CDR2 YENEEA. CDR3 sequence (DNA): TGTGCCAGCGCAAGGGGAGGTGAGCTGAACACTGAAGCTTTCTTT. As protein: CASARGGELNTEAFF.

The rearrangement uses TRBV19 and TRBJ1-2; D unclear. The V end lost 4 bases, the J end lost 1 base, and 13 bases lay between the germline ends. The CDR3 has 15 residues. Per the germline V gene, CDR1 is LNHDA and CDR2 is SQIVND (reference sequence). Here the CDR3 reads CASSNLQRLNYGYTF. CDR3 sequence (DNA): TGTGCCAGTAGTAATCTACAGCGGCTTAACTATGGCTACACCTTC.